This TCR beta chain derives from a study of T cells in localized non-small cell lung cancer. Some clones are missing from TCRdb's copy, which holds only in-frame ones; the method was immunoSEQ multiplex PCR. This table holds about 52,000 clones, around three quarters found once. General study results and limits: Elevated circulating T cell density in blood was associated with longer overall survival. The greatest T cell clonality was found in uninvolved adjacent lung (higher than in tumor). Without multi-region sequencing, intratumor heterogeneity could not be excluded.

Note on this clone: The antigen is not known.

This TCR was recovered from a woman between 35 and 75 years old with stage II lung adenocarcinoma. Sequencing used PBMCs, obtained before any cancer treatment.

CDR3 sequence (DNA): TGTGCCAGCAATACTGGCAGCGACCTGGGAGAGACCCAGTACTTC. The encoded protein is CASNTGSDLGETQYF. The chain uses TRBV7-2 and TRBJ2-5; D is ambiguous. V lost 7 bases, J lost 4 bases, and 19 bases lay in between. There are 15 residues in the CDR3. In germline, CDR1 is SGHTA, CDR2 FQGNSA.